This record looks at one TCR beta chain sequence and its context. Its antigen is not identified. The CDR3 covers 13 residues. The germline CDR1 and CDR2 sequences are MGHRA and YSYEKL. The V end was cut by 5 bases, the J end by 4 bases, with 10 bases between. The protocol was immunoSEQ multiplex PCR, while the TCRdb copy is restricted to in-frame clones and leaves out a portion. Among 65,000 to 90,000 clones, 75% to 90% were seen once, and the ten largest hold about a tenth. This entry is derived from a study of OX40 agonist ivuxolimab in advanced cancers. Turning to the study itself: Dose-escalation patients had hepatocellular carcinoma, melanoma, renal cell or head and neck cancer. A male proportion of approximately 83% was recorded, with mean age about 54 years and range about 20 to 79. Study observations and caveats: Both blood CD4+ and CD8+ T cells showed clonal growth by week 6 at 0.1 to 3.0 mg/kg.

The receptor comes from an adult with an advanced solid tumor such as melanoma, head and neck, liver or kidney cancer. Sequences were derived from CD4+ or CD8+ T cells sorted from blood, sampled in a trial of the OX40 agonist ivuxolimab. This chain links TRBV4-1 with TRBJ2-3, with D perhaps assigned TRBD1 or TRBD2 (5 bases each). The CDR3 protein is CASSTGLADTQYF. CDR3 DNA sequence: TGCGCCAGCAGCACGGGGCTCGCAGATACGCAGTATTTT.